These 7 T cell receptor beta chains originate from one sample sequenced in a study of early T cells in non-severe SARS-CoV-2 infection (dated by TCRdb to about 2021). To prepare the library, 5' RACE was applied. The run used a NextSeq 500. The public reads were reprocessed in TCRdb via fastp at Q25 and MiXCR, keeping in-frame beta chains. CDR3 protein duplicates are merged, each entry listing the most common genes and DNA. The sample data list around 58,000 distinct CDR3 sequences, and 14% to 15% of these were observed just once. Jointly, the top ten make up over 8% of the sample. Sequenced material: whole blood, taken at baseline. The receptors derive from an adult who was a healthcare worker with PCR-confirmed SARS-CoV-2 infection or an uninfected control (not recorded which).

V usage is TRBV11-2 and J usage is TRBJ2-7, with 11 positions matching TRBD2. J gave up 6 bases and V 3 bases, and 1 base lay outside the gene matches. The length of the CDR3 is 13 residues. In germline, CDR1 is SGHAT, CDR2 FQNNGV. CDR3 amino acids: CASSFSGRGEQYF. In nucleotides, the CDR3 is TGTGCCAGCAGCTTTAGCGGGAGGGGCGAGCAGTACTTC.

This clonotype was detected only a few times. V gene TRBV5-1 combines with J gene TRBJ1-5; D is possibly TRBD1 (5 bases). The germline V gene encodes CDR1 SGHRS and CDR2 YFSETQ. The V end was cut by 4 bases, the J end by 5 bases, with 13 bases between. There are 14 residues in the CDR3. CDR3 in amino acids: CASSLGTEYQPQHF. The DNA of the CDR3 is TGCGCCAGCAGCCTGGGGACGGAATATCAGCCCCAGCATTTT.

The rearrangement joins TRBV7-2 to TRBJ1-2; D is unresolved. The V and J ends lost 3 bases and 4 bases respectively, with 6 bases between them. Germline V gene sequence: CDR1 SGHTA, CDR2 FQGNSA. This CDR3 spans 12 amino acids. The CDR3 region is CASSFTVYGYTF. The CDR3 DNA follows: TGTGCCAGCAGCTTTACAGTCTATGGCTACACCTTC.

The CDR3 nucleotides are TGTGCCAGCAGTGGATCCGGGGCCAACGTCCTGACTTTC. It encodes CASSGSGANVLTF. The rearrangement joins TRBV6-6 to TRBJ2-6, with D unclear. Germline V CDR1 and CDR2: MNHNY, SVGAGI (reference sequence). The CDR3 is 13 residues long. V was clipped by 5 bases and J by 4 bases, with 6 bases between them.

This clonotype has a handful of counts. The chain is built from TRBV27 and TRBJ2-1; 9 nucleotides align to TRBD2. Germline CDR1 reads MNHEY; CDR2 reads SMNVEV (reference sequence). The trim removed 4 bases at V and 7 bases at J, leaving 8 bases unmatched. CDR3 length equals 15 residues. CDR3 loop: CASSYRAGGKNEQFF. The CDR3 nucleotides read TGTGCCAGCAGTTATCGAGCGGGAGGTAAAAATGAGCAGTTCTTC.

This clonotype was counted many times. The chain uses TRBV18 and TRBJ1-1; possible D gene TRBD1, 5 bases. Germline values: CDR1 KGHSH, CDR2 LQKENI. The CDR3 runs 16 residues. Deletions cut 3 bases from V and 0 bases from J, with 14 bases between. The CDR3 bases are TGTGCCAGCTCACCTCGTGTAGGACACGTGAACACTGAAGCTTTCTTT. Translating gives CASSPRVGHVNTEAFF.

The chain employs TRBV6-1 and TRBJ2-1, with 7 bases fitting TRBD2. The V and J ends lost 2 bases and 4 bases, in that order; junction bases with no gene match: 8. Germline V lookup: CDR1 MNHNS, CDR2 SASEGT. CDR3 length: 16 amino acids. The CDR3 spells CASSERQRGRYNEQFF. The CDR3 DNA reads as TGTGCCAGCAGTGAAAGACAGCGGGGACGTTACAATGAGCAGTTCTTC.